The following is a T cell receptor (beta chain) sequence with its context. The data stem from a study of cytomegalovirus exposure and HLA in healthy donors. Both 60 Vbeta primers and 13 Jbeta primers went into the PCR. Profiling relied on immunoSEQ multiplex PCR, and the TCRdb table lists in-frame clones only, not all of them. The sample holds some 130,000 clones, about 80% seen once. Per germline, CDR1 MNHNY and CDR2 SVGAGI (reference sequence). The CDR3 sequence is 16 residues long. V lost 4 bases to trimming and J lost 3 bases, with 18 bases between them. The chain uses TRBV6-6 and TRBJ1-2; the D is unclear. The sample comprised PBMCs. The TCR was taken from a man aged 25-45 years in good health and CMV-seronegative. CDR3 DNA: TGTGCCAGCAGTTGGACCAGAGCGGCTATGGACTATGGCTACACCTTC. The encoded protein is CASSWTRAAMDYGYTF.